The 19 T cell receptor beta chains below come from one sample, sequenced in a study of low-dose radiotherapy and immunotherapy resistance in tumors. Gene-specific TRAV and TRBV primers were used for first-strand cDNA, covering alpha and beta chains. Amplification of TCRs used a constant-region primer and V-primer adapter for approximately 19 PCR cycles. TCRdb used MiXCR to reprocess the reads, holding one entry per CDR3 protein. The sample includes tens of thousands of distinct CDR3 sequences, 15% to 20% of them seen just once. The time point: before trial treatment. The material sequenced was PBMCs, taken before treatment. The receptors shown here come from a male donor with prostate cancer.

This clonotype was observed many times. The chain is built from TRBV20-1 and TRBJ2-3; D is undetermined. Germline CDR1 is DFQATT and CDR2 is SNEGSKA (reference sequence). The V end lost 2 bases, the J end lost 2 bases, and 8 bases lay between the germline ends. The CDR3 contains 13 residues. CDR3 bases: TGCAGTGCTAGACACACGACCACAGATACGCAGTATTTT. The encoded protein is CSARHTTTDTQYF.

This clonotype was counted at least ten times. The DNA for the CDR3 is TGTGCCAGCAGCAAGGCCTTTGGTGGGGGACAGGTCGGTCCTGGGGCCAACGTCCTGACTTTC. This sequence encodes CASSKAFGGGQVGPGANVLTF. The genes are TRBV14 and TRBJ2-6, with 8 nucleotides matching TRBD1. V gave up 5 bases and J gave up 2 bases; unmatched junction bases: 20. The CDR3 contains 21 residues. The germline V gene has CDR1 SGHDN and CDR2 FVKESK.

The table lists this clonotype with many counts. V and J are TRBV6-2 or TRBV6-3 and TRBJ2-1, with D tentatively TRBD1 (5 bases). V lost 5 bases and J lost 1, with 15 bases in between. CDR3 length equals 16 residues. The germline gives CDR1 MNHEY, CDR2 SVGEGT. CDR3 protein: CASSALAGKSYNEQFF. DNA for the CDR3: TGTGCCAGCAGTGCTTTGGCAGGGAAATCCTACAATGAGCAGTTCTTC.

This clonotype was seen at least ten times. The chain is built from TRBV7-2 and TRBJ2-3; 9 nucleotides line up with TRBD2. The CDR3 extends over 18 amino acids. CDR1 SGHTA and CDR2 FQGNSA come from the germline V gene. J gave up 3 bases and V 3 bases, and 13 bases lay outside the gene matches. CDR3 amino acids: CASSFRTAGGRETDTQYF. In DNA form, the CDR3 reads TGTGCCAGCAGCTTTCGTACCGCGGGGGGGCGGGAGACAGATACGCAGTATTTT.

This clonotype was recorded at least ten times. The chain uses TRBV29-1 and TRBJ1-1; D remains unclear. Trimming stripped 2 bases from V and 1 base from J, with 8 bases between. CDR1 is SQVTM, CDR2 ANQGSEA, per germline. The CDR3 is 13 amino acids. DNA of the CDR3: TGCAGCGTTGAACTTTACGGGAACACTGAAGCTTTCTTT. This codes for CSVELYGNTEAFF.

This clonotype was counted at least ten times. The rearrangement uses TRBV29-1 and TRBJ2-2, with a possible D match to TRBD1 (5 bases). Germline-derived CDR1 and CDR2 are SQVTM and ANQGSEA. V lost 1 base, J lost 7 bases, and 7 bases lay in between. The CDR3 runs 12 residues. The CDR3 here is CSVEVTVGELFF. In nucleotides, the CDR3 is TGCAGCGTTGAAGTGACAGTCGGGGAGCTGTTTTTT.

This clonotype occurred many times. The chain combines TRBV18 with TRBJ1-5, with D maybe TRBD1 (6 bases). Germline assignment: CDR1 KGHSH and CDR2 LQKENI. The CDR3 has 16 amino acids. Trimming shortened V by 0 bases and J by 1 base, and 10 bases separated the two germline ends. For the CDR3, the DNA is TGTGCCAGCTCACCACCCGGGGGCCGGAGCAATCAGCCCCAGCATTTT. This gives the protein CASSPPGGRSNQPQHF.

For this clonotype: This likely stems from a read error, as it lies one base from a far larger clone. This chain links TRBV7-2 with TRBJ2-7; a weak D match, TRBD2 (5 bases). Per the germline V gene, CDR1 is SGHTA and CDR2 is FQGNSA. Trimming shortened V by 1 base and J by 2 bases, and 12 bases separated the two germline ends. The CDR3 covers 15 residues. The DNA of the CDR3 is TGTGCCAGCAGCTTAGAAAGCGGCCGTACCTACGAGCAGTACTTC. It translates to CASSLESGRTYEQYF.

This clonotype was seen many times. The chain uses TRBV7-2 and TRBJ2-2; D gene uncertain. The CDR3 has 13 amino acids. Germline V gives CDR1 SGHTA, CDR2 FQGNSA. V gave up 5 bases and J gave up 8 bases, with 12 bases separating them. The CDR3 region has the DNA TGTGCCAGCAGCCTAGGGTCGTCGGGGGAGCTGTTTTTT. Protein sequence: CASSLGSSGELFF. Full variable domain (rest looked up from reference TRBV7-2 and TRBJ2-2): GAGVSQSPSNKVTEKGKDVELRCDPISGHTALYWYRQSLGQGLEFLIYFQGNSAPDKSGLPSDRFSAERTGGSVSTLTIQRTQQEDSAVYLCASSLGSSGELFFGEGSRLTVL.

This clonotype was seen repeatedly, ten times or more. The chain has TRBV7-3 and TRBJ2-1; TRBD2 might be the D (6 bases). Trimming removed 5 bases at V and 9 bases at J, with 14 bases between. The CDR3 contains 13 residues. Germline CDR1 SGHTA, CDR2 FQGTGA. CDR3 DNA sequence: TGTGCCAGCAGCGAGACTAGAATTGGTGAGCAGTTCTTC. It translates to CASSETRIGEQFF.

This clonotype was seen ten or more times. The genes are TRBV5-1 and TRBJ2-3; 7 positions match TRBD2. Germline V gene sequence: CDR1 SGHRS, CDR2 YFSETQ. The CDR3 runs 21 residues. The J segment lost 2 bases and the V segment lost 3 bases, leaving 24 bases of the junction unmatched. This chain's CDR3 is CASSSVAIAPMTSRLTDTQYF. The CDR3 DNA reads as TGCGCCAGCAGCTCCGTAGCCATAGCACCTATGACTAGCCGACTCACAGATACGCAGTATTTT.

This clonotype occurred many times. This chain links TRBV10-3 with TRBJ2-7; 7 nucleotides align to TRBD1. Trimming at V came to 3 bases and at J to 2 bases, leaving 10 bases not matched to a gene. CDR3 length: 16 residues. The V gene's germline CDR1 is ENHRY and CDR2 SYGVKD. The CDR3 protein is CAISDSRTGTTYEQYF. As DNA, the CDR3 is TGTGCCATCAGTGATTCGAGGACAGGAACAACCTACGAGCAGTACTTC.

This clonotype was counted many times. DNA of the CDR3: TGCAGCGTGGGGGACAGGGCCGACAATGAGCAGTTCTTC. Translated: CSVGDRADNEQFF. V usage is TRBV29-1 and J usage is TRBJ2-1; 9 bases align to TRBD1. Per the germline V gene, CDR1 is SQVTM and CDR2 is ANQGSEA. The CDR3 consists of 13 residues. With V trimmed by 6 bases and J by 5 bases, 5 bases remained unmatched.

In this sample, this clonotype turned up many times. The chain is built from TRBV4-1 and TRBJ2-1; D unresolved. CDR3 size: 16 residues. The ends were cut back, 0 bases at V and 4 bases at J, with 13 bases in the middle. Germline V lookup: CDR1 MGHRA, CDR2 YSYEKL. DNA of the CDR3: TGCGCCAGCAGCCAAGATCGGAGTCTACAATACAATGAGCAGTTCTTC. Protein: CASSQDRSLQYNEQFF.

The V call is TRBV19, the J call TRBJ2-7, with D possibly being TRBD2 (6 bases). The germline V gene encodes CDR1 LNHDA and CDR2 SQIVND (reference sequence). The CDR3 contains 14 residues. V dropped 5 bases and J dropped 4 bases, with 15 bases sitting between them. The CDR3 sequence: CASSSGGPLYEQYF. The CDR3 nucleotides read TGTGCCAGTAGTTCCGGGGGACCGCTATACGAGCAGTACTTC.

This clonotype was seen ten or more times. V and J are TRBV7-2 and TRBJ1-5; the match to TRBD1 covers 7 bases. J was trimmed by 4 bases and V by 5 bases; bases with no gene match: 8. This CDR3 is built from 15 residues. CDR1 is SGHTA, CDR2 FQGNSA, per germline. CDR3 sequence (DNA): TGTGCCAGCAGCGACTGGGGACAGTCAAATCAGCCCCAGCATTTT. Protein product: CASSDWGQSNQPQHF.

Notes on this clonotype: The junction and the germline gene differ at one end; a read error may be behind it. The chain combines TRBV5-5 with TRBJ2-5, with TRBD2 matching over 10 bases. This CDR3 comprises 15 residues. Germline CDR1 reads SGHKS; CDR2 reads YYEKEE (reference sequence). In nucleotides, the CDR3 is TGCGCCAGCAGGCGGACTAGCGGTAGGCAAGAGACCCAGTACTTC. This sequence encodes CASRRTSGRQETQYF.

This clonotype was seen ten or more times. The chain employs TRBV6-2 or TRBV6-3 and TRBJ1-5, with D maybe TRBD1 (5 bases). V was shortened by 6 bases and J by 4 bases, with 13 bases between the two germline ends. This CDR3 spans 14 amino acids. In germline, CDR1 is MNHEY, CDR2 SVGEGT. CDR3 sequence reads: CASSRGVPNQPQHF. CDR3 sequence (DNA): TGTGCCAGCAGCCGGGGCGTTCCTAATCAGCCCCAGCATTTT.

This clonotype was found a few times. J is TRBJ1-5 and V is TRBV10-3; unclear D gene. This CDR3 comprises 14 residues. The V gene's germline CDR1 is ENHRY and CDR2 SYGVKD. Trimming removed 4 bases from V and 3 bases from J, with 10 bases in between. As DNA, the CDR3 is TGTGCCATCAGTGTTAAGGATGACAATCAGCCCCAGCATTTT. The encoded protein is CAISVKDDNQPQHF.